This is a list of T cell receptor beta chains from one sample in a study of Graves' ophthalmopathy and Graves' hyperthyroidism. Via MiXCR, TCRdb re-called the multiplex PCR reads, giving one row per CDR3 protein. The data hold a few hundred thousand distinct CDR3 sequences, with about 15% observed a single time. Sequenced material: peripheral blood. These receptor sequences come from an adult woman with stable Graves' hyperthyroidism. Both conserved end residues are part of each CDR3. Each record gives: V gene, clone size, J gene, D gene, CDR3 protein, CDR3 DNA. A D gene is named only where the DNA matches it firmly. Some rows mark clone size as missing; the rest say once, few, many or name a class of expanded clone.

TRBV19	-	TRBJ2-7	TRBD2	CASSFYLAGGHEQYF	TGTGCCAGTAGTTTCTACCTAGCGGGAGGGCACGAGCAGTACTTC
TRBV30	many	TRBJ2-4	-	CAWSPVAKNIQYF	TGTGCCTGGAGTCCCGTTGCCAAAAACATTCAGTACTTC
TRBV12-3/TRBV12-4	many	TRBJ2-5	-	CASSLNGPRGTQYF	TGTGCCAGCAGTTTAAACGGGCCTAGGGGGACCCAGTACTTC
TRBV9	-	TRBJ2-6	-	CASSAPYSGANVLTF	TGTGCCAGCAGCGCCCCCTACTCTGGGGCCAACGTCCTGACTTTC
TRBV7-2	many	TRBJ2-7	TRBD2	CASSPNLAGNYEQYF	TGTGCCAGCAGCCCTAACCTAGCGGGGAACTACGAGCAGTACTTC
TRBV6-5	many	TRBJ2-5	TRBD2	CASQTGLARETQYF	TGTGCCAGTCAGACCGGACTAGCGAGAGAGACCCAGTACTTC
TRBV10-3	many	TRBJ2-7	TRBD2	CAIGASGMSSYEQYF	TGTGCCATCGGGGCTAGCGGGATGAGCTCCTACGAGCAGTACTTC
TRBV9	-	TRBJ1-1	-	CASSVDGDTGLRAFF	TGTGCCAGCAGCGTAGACGGGGATACGGGCCTCCGAGCTTTCTTT
TRBV7-2	many	TRBJ2-5	-	CASSLPENRTGGGVAGVRETQYF	TGTGCCAGCAGCTTACCTGAAAACCGGACAGGGGGAGGAGTAGCGGGAGTGCGGGAGACCCAGTACTTC
TRBV25-1	many	TRBJ1-3	-	CASSELKGNTIYF	TGTGCCAGCAGTGAATTGAAGGGGAACACCATATATTTT